The clone carrying this T cell receptor beta chain was recorded at least ten times. This sample was taken from a study of response to subunit inactivated influenza vaccine. TCRdb used MiXCR to reprocess the RT-PCR reads, holding one entry per CDR3 protein. The sample comprises approximately 500,000 distinct CDR3 sequences, roughly a quarter of which are singletons, and around 2.8% rests with the top ten. The CDR3 runs to 15 residues. Trimming shortened V by 4 bases and J by 1 base, and 13 bases separated the two germline ends. Germline V lookup: CDR1 SGHVS, CDR2 FNYEAQ. Another study also made use of these data, one on T cells expressing NK-cell markers. That report adds: cDNA encoding TCR beta was synthesized via 5'RACE template switching incorporating UMIs. Seven donors tested HCMV-seropositive and one tested seronegative among the eight sequenced. Only alpha-beta TCR T cells were sorted in several experiments, using an anti-gamma-delta TCR antibody. Dominance of the CD3+CD56-NKG2C+ fraction by these clonotypes also held in a handful of donors.

This TCR was recovered from a man aged 50 or older who received an inactivated influenza vaccine. The input for sequencing was CD4+ T cells sorted from PBMCs, taken 11 to 12 days after vaccination. The V call is TRBV7-6, the J call TRBJ1-1, with D tentatively TRBD1 (5 bases). CDR3 sequence (DNA): TGTGCCAGCAGCTCCAGCAGCGGGGGGAACACTGAAGCTTTCTTT. It translates to CASSSSSGGNTEAFF. Full variable domain (missing parts from reference TRBV7-6 and TRBJ1-1): GAGVSQSPRYKVTKRGQDVALRCDPISGHVSLYWYRQALGQGPEFLTYFNYEAQQDKSGLPNDRFSAERPEGSISTLTIQRTEQRDSAMYRCASSSSSGGNTEAFFGQGTRLTVV.